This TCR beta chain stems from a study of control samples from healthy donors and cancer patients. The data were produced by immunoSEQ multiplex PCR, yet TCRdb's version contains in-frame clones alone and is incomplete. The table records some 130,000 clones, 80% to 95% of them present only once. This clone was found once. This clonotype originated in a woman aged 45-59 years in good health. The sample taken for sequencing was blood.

This CDR3 reads CASTDTDNEQFF. CDR3 DNA sequence: TGTGCCAGTACGGACACAGACAATGAGCAGTTCTTC. The chain is built from TRBV19 and TRBJ2-1; a weak D match, TRBD1 (5 bases). The germline gives CDR1 LNHDA, CDR2 SQIVND (reference sequence). V was clipped by 7 bases and J by 5 bases, with 9 bases between them. The CDR3 contains 12 residues.